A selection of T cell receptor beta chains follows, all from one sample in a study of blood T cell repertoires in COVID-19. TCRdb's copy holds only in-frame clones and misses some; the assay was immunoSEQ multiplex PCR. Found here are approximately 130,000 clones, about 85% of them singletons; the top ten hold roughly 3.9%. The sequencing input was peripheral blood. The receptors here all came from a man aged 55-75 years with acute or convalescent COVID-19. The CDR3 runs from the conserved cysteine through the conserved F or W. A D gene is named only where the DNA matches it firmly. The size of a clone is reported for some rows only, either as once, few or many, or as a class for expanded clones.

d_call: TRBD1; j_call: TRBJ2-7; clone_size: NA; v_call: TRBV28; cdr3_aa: CASSLGTVGDPYEQYF; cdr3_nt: TGTGCCAGCAGTTTAGGGACAGTAGGAGATCCATACGAGCAGTACTTC
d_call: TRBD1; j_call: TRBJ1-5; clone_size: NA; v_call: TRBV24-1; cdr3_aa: CATSDVEHGTGDRQPQHF; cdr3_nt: TGTGCCACCAGTGATGTCGAACACGGGACAGGGGACCGGCAGCCCCAGCATTTT
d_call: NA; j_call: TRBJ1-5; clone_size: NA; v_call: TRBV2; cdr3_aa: CASTSGRRNQPQHF; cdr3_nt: TGTGCCAGCACCTCGGGCAGGAGGAATCAGCCCCAGCATTTT
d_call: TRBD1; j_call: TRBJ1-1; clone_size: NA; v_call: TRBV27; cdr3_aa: CASSWTGIGEAFF; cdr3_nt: TGTGCCAGCAGTTGGACAGGGATTGGTGAAGCTTTCTTT
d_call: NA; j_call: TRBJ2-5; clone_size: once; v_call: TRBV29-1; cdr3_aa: CSVTTGIQETQYF; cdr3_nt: TGCAGCGTAACAACAGGGATCCAAGAGACCCAGTACTTC
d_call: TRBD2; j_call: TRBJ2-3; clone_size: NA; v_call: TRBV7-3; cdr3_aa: CASSPVGSGSSDTQYF; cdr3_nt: TGTGCCAGCAGCCCCGTGGGTAGCGGGAGCTCAGATACGCAGTATTTT
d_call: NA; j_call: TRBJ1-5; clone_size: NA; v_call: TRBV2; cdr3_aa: CASSEEGYQPQHF; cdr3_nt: TGTGCCAGCAGTGAAGAGGGGTATCAGCCCCAGCATTTT
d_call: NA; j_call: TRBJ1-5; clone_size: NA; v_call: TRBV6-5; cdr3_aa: CASREGYQPQHF; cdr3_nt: TGTGCCAGCAGGGAGGGGTATCAGCCCCAGCATTTT
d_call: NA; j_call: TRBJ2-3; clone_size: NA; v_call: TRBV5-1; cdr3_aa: CASSPGESIADKYF; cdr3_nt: TGCGCCAGCAGCCCCGGGGAGTCGATTGCAGACAAATATTTT
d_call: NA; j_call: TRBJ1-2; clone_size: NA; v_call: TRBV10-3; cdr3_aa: CAIRGDIYGYTF; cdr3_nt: TGTGCCATCAGGGGGGACATCTATGGCTACACCTTC
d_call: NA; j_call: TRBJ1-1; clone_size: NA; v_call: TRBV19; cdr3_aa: CASSIKRGGTEAFF; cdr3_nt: TGTGCCAGTAGTATCAAGCGGGGAGGAACTGAAGCTTTCTTT
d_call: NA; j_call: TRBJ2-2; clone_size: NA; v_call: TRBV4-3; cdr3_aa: CASSQDRGGPGELFF; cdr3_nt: TGCGCCAGCAGCCAAGATAGGGGGGGTCCCGGGGAGCTGTTTTTT
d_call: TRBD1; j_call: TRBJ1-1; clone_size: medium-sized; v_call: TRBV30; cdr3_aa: CAWSPGTGGMNTEAFF; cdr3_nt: TGTGCCTGGAGCCCCGGGACAGGGGGTATGAACACTGAAGCTTTCTTT
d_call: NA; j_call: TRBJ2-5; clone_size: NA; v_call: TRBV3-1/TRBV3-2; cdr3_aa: CASSQGGGETQYF; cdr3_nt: TGTGCCAGCAGCCAAGGGGGAGGAGAGACCCAGTACTTC
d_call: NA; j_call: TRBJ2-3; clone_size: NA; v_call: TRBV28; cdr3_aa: CASRAQGRTDTQYF; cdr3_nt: TGTGCCAGCAGGGCCCAGGGGCGCACAGATACGCAGTATTTT
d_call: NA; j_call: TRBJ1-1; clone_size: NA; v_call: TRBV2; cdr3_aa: CASSERPHRPGTEAFF; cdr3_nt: TGTGCCAGCAGTGAACGACCACATAGGCCCGGGACTGAAGCTTTCTTT
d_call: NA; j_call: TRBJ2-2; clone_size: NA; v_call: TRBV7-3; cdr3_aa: CASSSGAGELFF; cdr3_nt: TGTGCCAGCAGCTCAGGGGCCGGGGAGCTGTTTTTT
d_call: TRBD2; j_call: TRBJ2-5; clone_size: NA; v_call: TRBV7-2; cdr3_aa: CASSLNGGVGQETQYF; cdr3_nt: TGTGCCAGCAGCTTAAATGGGGGGGTAGGGCAAGAGACCCAGTACTTC
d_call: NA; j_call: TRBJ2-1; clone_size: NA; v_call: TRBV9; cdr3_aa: CASSSTLQGYEQFF; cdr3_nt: TGTGCCAGCAGCTCAACTCTTCAGGGGTATGAGCAGTTCTTC
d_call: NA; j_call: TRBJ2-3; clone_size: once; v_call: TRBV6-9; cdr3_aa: CASSYLGARWWATQYF; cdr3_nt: TGTGCCAGCAGTTATCTGGGGGCGCGATGGTGGGCTACGCAGTATTTT
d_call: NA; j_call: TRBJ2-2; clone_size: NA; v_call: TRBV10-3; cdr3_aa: CATDPSGGDHGELFF; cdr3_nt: TGTGCCACCGACCCTTCGGGGGGCGACCACGGGGAGCTGTTTTTT
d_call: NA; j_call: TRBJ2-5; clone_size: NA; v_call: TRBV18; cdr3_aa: CASSLRGETQYF; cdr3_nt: TGTGCCAGCTCACTCAGGGGTGAGACCCAGTACTTC
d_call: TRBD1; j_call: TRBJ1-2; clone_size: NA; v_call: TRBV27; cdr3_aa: CASSPGTGVAGYTF; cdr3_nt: TGTGCCAGCAGTCCCGGGACAGGGGTAGCTGGCTACACCTTC
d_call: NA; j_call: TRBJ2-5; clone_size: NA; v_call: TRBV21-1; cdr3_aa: CASSPGLAEQETQYF; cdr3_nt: TGTGCCAGCAGCCCGGGACTAGCGGAACAAGAGACCCAGTACTTC
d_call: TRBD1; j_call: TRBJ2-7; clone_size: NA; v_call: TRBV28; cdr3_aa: CASRTGPYEQYF; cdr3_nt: TGTGCCAGCAGGACAGGGCCTTACGAGCAGTACTTC
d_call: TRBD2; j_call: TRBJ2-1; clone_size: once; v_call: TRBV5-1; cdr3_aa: CASSARLAGGPNEQFF; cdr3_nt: TGCGCCAGCAGCGCTAGACTAGCGGGAGGGCCCAATGAGCAGTTCTTC
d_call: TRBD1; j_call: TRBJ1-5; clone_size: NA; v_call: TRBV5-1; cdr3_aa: CASSLARDSIYSNQPQHF; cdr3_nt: TGCGCCAGCAGCTTGGCCCGGGACAGCATTTATAGCAATCAGCCCCAGCATTTT
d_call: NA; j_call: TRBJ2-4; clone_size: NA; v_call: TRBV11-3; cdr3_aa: CASSLKGNIQYF; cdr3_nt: TGTGCCAGCAGCTTGAAGGGGAACATTCAGTACTTC
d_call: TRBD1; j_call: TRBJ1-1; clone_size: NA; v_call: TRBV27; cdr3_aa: CASSWDRGLEAFF; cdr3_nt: TGTGCCAGCAGCTGGGACAGGGGGCTAGAAGCTTTCTTT
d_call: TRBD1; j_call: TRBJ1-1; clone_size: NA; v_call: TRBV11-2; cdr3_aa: CASSMTGRTEAFF; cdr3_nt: TGTGCCAGCAGCATGACAGGGCGCACTGAAGCTTTCTTT
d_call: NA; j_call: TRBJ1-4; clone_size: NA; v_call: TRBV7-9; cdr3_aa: CASSLTDTGIKLFF; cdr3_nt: TGTGCCAGCAGCTTAACCGACACCGGGATAAAACTGTTTTTT
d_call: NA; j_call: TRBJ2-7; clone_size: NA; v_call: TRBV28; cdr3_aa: CASLDPGTHSYEQYF; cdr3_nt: TGTGCCAGCCTTGACCCAGGGACTCACTCCTACGAGCAGTACTTC
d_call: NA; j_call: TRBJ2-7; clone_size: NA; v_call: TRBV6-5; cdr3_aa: CASSPRGGRSYEQYF; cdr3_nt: TGTGCCAGCAGCCCCAGGGGCGGGAGATCCTACGAGCAGTACTTC
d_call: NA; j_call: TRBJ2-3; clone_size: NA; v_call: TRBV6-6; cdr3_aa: CASSDRDNIGNTQYF; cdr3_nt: TGTGCCAGCAGTGACCGGGACAACATCGGGAATACGCAGTATTTT
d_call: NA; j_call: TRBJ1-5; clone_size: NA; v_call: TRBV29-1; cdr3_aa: CSVGGLNQPQHF; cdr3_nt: TGCAGCGTTGGAGGGCTCAATCAGCCCCAGCATTTT
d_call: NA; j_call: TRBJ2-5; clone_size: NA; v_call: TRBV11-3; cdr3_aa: CASSFRGAGGETQYF; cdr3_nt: TGTGCCAGCAGCTTCAGGGGGGCGGGTGGAGAGACCCAGTACTTC
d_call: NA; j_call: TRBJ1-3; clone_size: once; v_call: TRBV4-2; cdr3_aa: CASSQDLGGTGNTIYF; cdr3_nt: TGTGCCAGCAGCCAAGATCTCGGGGGGACGGGAAACACCATATATTTT
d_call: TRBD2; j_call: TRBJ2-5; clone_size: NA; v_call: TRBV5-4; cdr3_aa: CASSLGLAGLQETQYF; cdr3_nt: TGTGCCAGCAGCTTGGGACTAGCGGGACTGCAAGAGACCCAGTACTTC
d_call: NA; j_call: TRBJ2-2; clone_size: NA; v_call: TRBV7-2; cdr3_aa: CASSLVAGWDTGELFF; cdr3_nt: TGTGCCAGCAGCTTAGTGGCCGGGTGGGACACCGGGGAGCTGTTTTTT
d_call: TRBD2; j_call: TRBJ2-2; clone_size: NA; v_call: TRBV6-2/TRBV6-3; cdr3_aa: CASSRLAVANTGELFF; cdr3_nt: TGTGCCAGCAGCCGACTAGCGGTTGCGAACACCGGGGAGCTGTTTTTT
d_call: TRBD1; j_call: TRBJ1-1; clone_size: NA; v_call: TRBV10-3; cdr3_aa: CAISLDRATEAFF; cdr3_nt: TGTGCCATCAGCCTGGACAGGGCCACTGAAGCTTTCTTT
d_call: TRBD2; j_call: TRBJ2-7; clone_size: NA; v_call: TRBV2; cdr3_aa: CASSDARAGGVREQYF; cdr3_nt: TGTGCCAGCAGTGACGCGAGAGCGGGAGGGGTGAGGGAGCAGTACTTC
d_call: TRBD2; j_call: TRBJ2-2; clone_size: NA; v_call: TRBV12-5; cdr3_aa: CASAGGSNTGELFF; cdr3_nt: TGTGCTAGTGCGGGCGGGAGTAACACCGGGGAGCTGTTTTTT
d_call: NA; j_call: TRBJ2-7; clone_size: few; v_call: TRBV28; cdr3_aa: CASRFGTPVGSYEQYF; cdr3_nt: TGTGCCAGCAGATTCGGAACCCCCGTGGGCTCTTACGAGCAGTACTTC
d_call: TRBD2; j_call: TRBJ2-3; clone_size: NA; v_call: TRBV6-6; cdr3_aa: CASSPIAGGPTDTQYF; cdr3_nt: TGTGCCAGCAGCCCGATAGCGGGAGGGCCGACAGATACGCAGTATTTT
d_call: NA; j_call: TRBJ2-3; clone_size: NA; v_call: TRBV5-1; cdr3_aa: CASRPGLRMGPSTDTQYF; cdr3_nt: TGCGCCAGCAGGCCGGGACTCCGAATGGGCCCTAGCACAGATACGCAGTATTTT
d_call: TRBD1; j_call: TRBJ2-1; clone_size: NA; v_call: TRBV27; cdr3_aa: CASSSLPGQRYNEQFF; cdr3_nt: TGTGCCAGCAGTTCCCTTCCGGGACAGAGGTACAATGAGCAGTTCTTC
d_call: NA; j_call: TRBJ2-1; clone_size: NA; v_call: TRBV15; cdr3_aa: CATSSKTRDYNEQFF; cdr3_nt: TGTGCCACCAGCAGTAAGACTAGGGACTACAATGAGCAGTTCTTC
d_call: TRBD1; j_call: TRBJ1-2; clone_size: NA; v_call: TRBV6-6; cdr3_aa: CASSTLDRGYGYTF; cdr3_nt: TGTGCCAGCAGTACGCTCGACAGGGGGTATGGCTACACCTTC
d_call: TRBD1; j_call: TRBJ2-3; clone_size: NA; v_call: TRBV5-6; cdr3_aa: CASSFDTGGVADTQYF; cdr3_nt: TGTGCCAGCAGCTTCGATACAGGGGGCGTGGCAGATACGCAGTATTTT
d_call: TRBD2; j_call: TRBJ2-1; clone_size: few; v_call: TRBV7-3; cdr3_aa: CASSIRLAAHNEQFF; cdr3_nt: TGTGCCAGCAGCATCCGACTAGCGGCCCACAATGAGCAGTTCTTC
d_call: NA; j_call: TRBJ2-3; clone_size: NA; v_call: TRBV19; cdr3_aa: CASSNEGGTDTQYF; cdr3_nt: TGTGCCAGTAGTAATGAAGGGGGCACAGATACGCAGTATTTT
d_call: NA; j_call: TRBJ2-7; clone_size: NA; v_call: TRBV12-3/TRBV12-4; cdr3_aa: CASSLRPGTTMHF; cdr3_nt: TGTGCCAGCAGTCTACGCCCCGGGACAACGATGCACTTC
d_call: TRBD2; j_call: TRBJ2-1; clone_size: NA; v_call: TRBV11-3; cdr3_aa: CASSLEAGAYNEQFF; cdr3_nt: TGTGCCAGCAGCTTAGAAGCGGGAGCTTACAATGAGCAGTTCTTC